This T cell receptor (beta chain) was captured in a study of T cell repertoires in cytomegalovirus infection. Study at large: HLA-B-restricted CMV epitopes that are well studied were used alongside recently identified HLA-C-restricted ones. Carrying CMV and the relevant HLA type showed in public TCR beta signatures. Whole-study results and caveats: CMV carriers having the relevant HLA were flagged by cumulative public TCR beta family frequency. Across the ex vivo response, the dominant clonotypes were HLA-C-restricted CMV-specific TCR beta clonotypes.

TCRdb analysed the reads with MiXCR anew, one entry per CDR3 protein. This sample has around 800,000 distinct CDR3 sequences, with about 33% found just once. Germline lookup yields CDR1 SGHAT and CDR2 FQNNGV. This CDR3 contains 14 residues. V was clipped by 5 bases and J by 0 bases, with 8 bases between them. To note about this clonotype: As yet, its antigen is unknown.

The TCR sequence derives from a human donor in good health (CMV status not recorded). Some clones in this sample may be carry-over from other donors' samples. This specimen consisted of cultured CD8+ T cells from PBMCs, obtained from culture after CMV antigen stimulation. The gene calls are TRBV11-2 and TRBJ1-5; D is unresolved. The CDR3 DNA follows: TGTGCCAGCAGCATGGACGGTAGCAATCAGCCCCAGCATTTT. This translates into CASSMDGSNQPQHF.